The source of this T cell receptor beta chain is a study of response to subunit inactivated influenza vaccine. Trimming cost V 0 bases and J 7 bases; bases outside gene matches: 8. Germline assignment: CDR1 LGHNA and CDR2 YSLEER. The CDR3 totals 18 residues. The study's findings and limits: With each seasonal influenza vaccination, the authors suggested, few new T cells are recruited.

TCRdb fed the RT-PCR reads into MiXCR, producing one record per CDR3 protein. This repertoire shows 800,000 to 1,000,000 distinct CDR3 sequences, 21% found once; its top ten account for about 9.4%. This clonotype was seen more than once but under ten times. Its antigen is undetermined. The input for sequencing was PBMCs from blood, taken more than 4 days after vaccination. The clonotype was recovered from a man between 45 and 60 years old who received an inactivated influenza vaccine. V is TRBV4-3 and J is TRBJ2-3; 15 nucleotides agree with TRBD2. The CDR3 bases are TGCGCCAGCAGCCAAGATCTACGGACTAGCGGGGGGGGATATACGCAGTATTTT. As protein: CASSQDLRTSGGGYTQYF.